Presented here are 21 T cell receptor beta chains from one specimen sequenced in a study of identical twins. MiXCR, applied by TCRdb to the 5' RACE reads, yields one record per CDR3 protein. The sample carries about 810,000 distinct CDR3 sequences, 9% to 15% recorded once. These records were also assigned to another study, of yellow fever vaccine responses in identical twins.

Specimen: PBMCs. Receptors were obtained from a young woman in good health.

Here the CDR3 DNA reads TGTGCCAGCAGCCCCCCTAGCGGTTCAGATACGCAGTATTTT. It translates to CASSPPSGSDTQYF. The chain uses TRBV12-3 or TRBV12-4 and TRBJ2-3, with 7 bases identical to TRBD2. V was clipped by 6 bases and J by 4 bases; unmatched bases: 7. The CDR3 covers 14 residues.

This clonotype has just a few counts. This rearrangement joins TRBV20-1 to TRBJ1-1, with 7 bases aligning to TRBD1. Trimming took 6 bases from V and 4 from J; bases not matched to a gene: 8. The germline gives CDR1 DFQATT, CDR2 SNEGSKA (reference sequence). The CDR3 has 13 amino acids. Here the CDR3 DNA reads TGCAGTGCACCTAGGACAGGAATCACTGAAGCTTTCTTT. It codes for CSAPRTGITEAFF.

The rearrangement joins TRBV5-4 to TRBJ2-1, with 11 bases that match TRBD2. CDR3 length: 18 residues. Germline V gene sequence: CDR1 SGHNT, CDR2 YYREEE (reference sequence). J gave up 7 bases and V 3 bases, and 15 bases lay outside the gene matches. This chain's CDR3 is CASSSPYDSGRAKNEQFF. The CDR3 nucleotides read TGTGCCAGCAGCTCCCCCTACGATAGCGGGAGGGCCAAAAATGAGCAGTTCTTC.

In its sample, this clonotype was seen a few times. The chain couples TRBV5-1 to TRBJ2-1; the D gene could be TRBD1 or TRBD2 (6 bases each). Germline V lookup: CDR1 SGHRS, CDR2 YFSETQ. This CDR3 has 15 residues. V lost 0 bases, J lost 6 bases, and 13 bases lay in between. CDR3 residues: CASSLGSGARNEQFF. The CDR3 DNA sequence: TGCGCCAGCAGCTTGGGTTCGGGGGCCCGCAATGAGCAGTTCTTC.

This clonotype came up a few times. This chain connects TRBV6-5 to TRBJ2-6; D is uncertain. Germline V gene sequence: CDR1 MNHEY, CDR2 SVGAGI. The CDR3 spans 15 residues. V was shortened by 3 bases and J by 3 bases, with 9 bases between the two germline ends. In DNA form, the CDR3 reads TGTGCCAGCAGTTATAGGTCTTTTGGGGCCAACGTCCTGACTTTC. Its protein is CASSYRSFGANVLTF.

Many counts were recorded for this clonotype. This chain uses TRBV6-5 with TRBJ2-1; D unresolved. The V gene's germline CDR1 is MNHEY and CDR2 SVGAGI. This CDR3 region has 12 residues. The V end was cut by 4 bases, the J end by 10 bases, with 11 bases between. The DNA of the CDR3 is TGTGCCAGCAGTTTATGGAACGGGGAGCAGTTCTTC. Protein sequence: CASSLWNGEQFF.

Remarks on this clonotype: One end of the junction fails to match germline, which may point to a read error. V usage is TRBV20-1 and J usage is TRBJ1-1; D is possibly TRBD1 (5 bases). Germline-derived CDR1 and CDR2 are DFQATT and SNEGSKA (reference sequence). The CDR3 is made up of 10 amino acids. CDR3 sequence reads: CSGGQAEAFF. The DNA for the CDR3 is TGCAGTGGGGGCCAGGCTGAGGCTTTCTTT.

This clonotype was observed a few times. The genes are TRBV9 and TRBJ2-1; 9 bases align to TRBD1. In germline, CDR1 is SGDLS, CDR2 YYNGEE. CDR3 length: 16 amino acids. J gave up 6 bases and V 6 bases, and 13 bases lay outside the gene matches. The CDR3: CASTAHLGTGINEQFF. CDR3 nucleotide sequence: TGTGCCAGCACCGCCCACCTCGGGACAGGGATCAATGAGCAGTTCTTC.

The sample holds a few counts of this clonotype. This sequence joins TRBV5-6 and TRBJ2-2; D gene uncertain. Trimming took off 0 bases at V and 6 bases at J, with 6 bases between the two ends. Germline CDR1 is SGHDT and CDR2 is YYEEEE. This CDR3 has 13 amino acids. CDR3 region: CASSLGRSGELFF. CDR3 sequence (DNA): TGTGCCAGCAGCTTGGGACGCTCCGGGGAGCTGTTTTTT.

This clonotype was detected once. At one of its ends the junction is not consistent with the germline gene, which may arise from a read error. This rearrangement joins TRBV4-1 to TRBJ2-1; D is ambiguous. The CDR3 has 15 residues. The germline gives CDR1 MGHRA, CDR2 YSYEKL. CDR3 amino acids: CASSQDVSSYNGQFF. DNA of the CDR3: TGCGCCAGCAGCCAAGACGTCAGTTCCTACAATGGGCAGTTCTTC.

In the case of this clonotype: This sequence may be a read error, since a much larger clone differs from it by one base. The V call is TRBV12-3 or TRBV12-4, the J call TRBJ1-1; 8 bases line up with TRBD1. Trimming at V came to 6 bases and at J to 10 bases, leaving 13 bases not matched to a gene. The CDR3 sequence is 14 residues long. CDR3 amino acids: CASSQQGVLSGAFF. The CDR3 DNA reads TGTGCCAGCAGCCAACAGGGGGTCCTTTCCGGAGCTTTCTTT.

V usage is TRBV12-3 or TRBV12-4 and J usage is TRBJ2-3; perhaps D is TRBD1 or TRBD2 (5 bases each). Trimming shortened V by 8 bases and J by 3 bases, and 12 bases separated the two germline ends. The CDR3 loop spans 13 amino acids. The CDR3 DNA sequence: TGTGCCAGCCCAAGGGGAGATACAGATACGCAGTATTTT. It specifies CASPRGDTDTQYF.

This chain connects TRBV7-2 to TRBJ2-1; 12 bases align to TRBD2. V gave up 4 bases and J gave up 4 bases; unmatched junction bases: 5. This CDR3 region has 16 residues. CDR1 is SGHTA and CDR2 is FQGNSA in the germline V gene. CDR3 nucleotide sequence: TGTGCCAGCAGCTCCGGGACTAGCGGGCTATACAATGAGCAGTTCTTC. Translation: CASSSGTSGLYNEQFF.

The chain employs TRBV5-4 and TRBJ2-2, with a tentative D call TRBD2 (6 bases). The germline V gene has CDR1 SGHNT and CDR2 YYREEE (reference sequence). Trimming took off 3 bases at V and 5 bases at J, with 14 bases between the two ends. The CDR3 spans 15 residues. This chain's CDR3 is CASSWRGAGTGELFF. CDR3 nucleotide sequence: TGTGCCAGCAGCTGGAGGGGCGCCGGGACCGGGGAGCTGTTTTTT. Complete variable domain (other parts from reference TRBV5-4 and TRBJ2-2): ETGVTQSPTHLIKTRGQQVTLRCSSQSGHNTVSWYQQALGQGPQFIFQYYREEENGRGNFPPRFSGLQFPNYSSELNVNALELDDSALYLCASSWRGAGTGELFFGEGSRLTVL.

This clonotype has a handful of counts. V is TRBV12-3 or TRBV12-4 and J is TRBJ2-2, with D perhaps matching TRBD1 (5 bases). Trimming pared 6 bases from V and 0 bases from J, leaving 14 bases between. This CDR3 is built from 16 residues. CDR3 coding DNA: TGTGCCAGCAGGTCCCGCGCAGGGTCGAACACCGGGGAGCTGTTTTTT. Amino acids: CASRSRAGSNTGELFF.

This clonotype was detected a few times. This sequence joins TRBV14 and TRBJ2-7, with D maybe TRBD1 (6 bases). V was clipped by 4 bases and J by 2 bases, with 15 bases between them. CDR1 is SGHDN, CDR2 FVKESK, per germline. The CDR3 totals 15 residues. CDR3 bases: TGTGCCAGCAGCCTGCTTGAACAGGGTGCCTACGAGCAGTACTTC. It encodes CASSLLEQGAYEQYF.

This clonotype was seen more than once but under ten times. This chain joins TRBV5-1 and TRBJ2-3; tentatively, D is TRBD1 or TRBD2 (5 bases each). The CDR3 loop spans 13 amino acids. V lost 6 bases to trimming and J lost 2 bases, with 10 bases between them. CDR1 SGHRS and CDR2 YFSETQ come from the germline V gene. CDR3 in amino acids: CASKGPDTDTQYF. The CDR3 nucleotides read TGCGCCAGCAAGGGACCTGACACAGATACGCAGTATTTT.

This clonotype has at least ten counts. The chain joins TRBV10-3 to TRBJ2-3; 9 bases are a match to TRBD1. The CDR3 extends over 13 amino acids. CDR1 is ENHRY, CDR2 SYGVKD, per germline. J gave up 3 bases and V 8 bases, and 3 bases lay outside the gene matches. The CDR3 reads CAISGTGTDTQYF. CDR3 DNA: TGTGCCATCTCCGGGACAGGGACAGATACGCAGTATTTT.

The chain has TRBV4-1 and TRBJ2-7; D remains unclear. CDR1 and CDR2 (germline): MGHRA, YSYEKL. CDR3 length: 16 residues. Trimming cost V 1 base and J 3 bases, with 16 bases left between them. The CDR3 DNA follows: TGCGCCAGCAGCCAAGCACGAGGCCTACTGCACTACGAGCAGTACTTC. Its protein product is CASSQARGLLHYEQYF.

V gene TRBV29-1 combines with J gene TRBJ1-1; TRBD1 aligns across 7 bases. The CDR3 sequence is 14 residues long. V lost 4 bases, J lost 0 bases, and 5 bases stayed unmatched. Germline loops: CDR1 SQVTM, CDR2 ANQGSEA. The CDR3 loop reads CSVAKGTVNTEAFF. The CDR3 coding sequence is TGCAGCGTTGCAAAAGGGACAGTGAACACTGAAGCTTTCTTT.

This chain connects TRBV4-2 to TRBJ2-3; TRBD2 is a possible D gene (7 bases). The CDR3 is 16 amino acids. Germline values: CDR1 LGHNA, CDR2 YNFKEQ. Trimming removed 4 bases at V and 6 bases at J, with 20 bases between. In nucleotides, the CDR3 is TGTGCCAGCAGCCCTCTCTGGGAGGGGGGCGGGGATACGCAGTATTTT. Amino acid sequence: CASSPLWEGGGDTQYF.